This is a list of T cell receptor beta chains from one sample in a study of beta chain features in type 1 diabetes. Produced via immunoSEQ multiplex PCR; TCRdb's table is partial and in-frame only. The sample includes about 620,000 clones, around 15% of them seen just once. Specimen: naive CD4+ T cells from blood. These TCRs come from a young man in good health. The CDR3 runs from the conserved cysteine through the conserved F or W. The D gene is left open where the match is weak. The size of a clone is reported for some rows only, either as once, few or many, or as a class for expanded clones.

v_call: TRBV20-1; j_call: TRBJ2-7; d_call: .; clone_size: few; cdr3_nt: TGCAGTGCTAGACTAAACGGCGAGCAGTACTTC; cdr3_aa: CSARLNGEQYF
v_call: TRBV30; j_call: TRBJ1-2; d_call: TRBD1; clone_size: few; cdr3_nt: TGTGCCTGGAGTGTAATTGGGCGCTCGATGACAGGGAGCTATGGCTACACCTTC; cdr3_aa: CAWSVIGRSMTGSYGYTF
v_call: TRBV27; j_call: TRBJ2-7; d_call: .; clone_size: few; cdr3_nt: TGTGCCAGCAGTTTATCTCGTGGCCCTTATCAGCAGTACTTC; cdr3_aa: CASSLSRGPYQQYF
v_call: TRBV5-1; j_call: TRBJ2-7; d_call: .; clone_size: .; cdr3_nt: TGCGCCAGCAGCTTGGCCGGAAGCCTCTCCTACGAGCAGTACTTC; cdr3_aa: CASSLAGSLSYEQYF
v_call: TRBV2; j_call: TRBJ2-2; d_call: .; clone_size: few; cdr3_nt: TGTGCCAGCACCTTGGACAGGAACACCGGGGAGCTGTTTTTT; cdr3_aa: CASTLDRNTGELFF
v_call: TRBV28; j_call: TRBJ2-3; d_call: TRBD1; clone_size: .; cdr3_nt: TGTGCCAGCAGGGGGGCCGGGACAGGGAAGAAAGATACGCAGTATTTT; cdr3_aa: CASRGAGTGKKDTQYF
v_call: TRBV6-1; j_call: TRBJ2-7; d_call: .; clone_size: .; cdr3_nt: TGTGCCAGCAGTGGGACTTCCTACGAGCAGTACTTC; cdr3_aa: CASSGTSYEQYF
v_call: TRBV7-9; j_call: TRBJ2-3; d_call: TRBD1; clone_size: few; cdr3_nt: TGTGCCAGCAGCTCCCGTTGGGGACAGGGGGCCACAGATACGCAGTATTTT; cdr3_aa: CASSSRWGQGATDTQYF
v_call: TRBV27; j_call: TRBJ2-1; d_call: TRBD2; clone_size: .; cdr3_nt: TGTGCCACCAAGACTAGCGGGGGGGCAAAGTTCTTC; cdr3_aa: CATKTSGGAKFF
v_call: TRBV14; j_call: TRBJ2-5; d_call: TRBD2; clone_size: few; cdr3_nt: TGTGCCAGCAGCCAAGCTAGCGGGGCTCGGGAGACCCAGTACTTC; cdr3_aa: CASSQASGARETQYF
v_call: TRBV28; j_call: TRBJ1-4; d_call: .; clone_size: .; cdr3_nt: TGTGCCGTAGGGAGGGCGGGAGAAAAACTGTTTTTT; cdr3_aa: CAVGRAGEKLFF
v_call: TRBV9; j_call: TRBJ2-5; d_call: TRBD2; clone_size: few; cdr3_nt: TGTGCCAGCAGCGTAGGTGCGGCGGGAGAGGAGATGGAGACCCAGTACTTC; cdr3_aa: CASSVGAAGEEMETQYF
v_call: TRBV5-4; j_call: TRBJ1-2; d_call: .; clone_size: few; cdr3_nt: TGTGCCAGCAGCTTGGTAACGCCGAACTATGGCTACACCTTC; cdr3_aa: CASSLVTPNYGYTF
v_call: TRBV5-4; j_call: TRBJ2-5; d_call: TRBD2; clone_size: .; cdr3_nt: TGTGCCAGCAGCGTTAGCGGGAGAGAGACCCAGTACTTC; cdr3_aa: CASSVSGRETQYF
v_call: TRBV7-2; j_call: TRBJ2-7; d_call: .; clone_size: .; cdr3_nt: TGTGCCAGCAGACAATCAATGGGGGAGCAGTACTTC; cdr3_aa: CASRQSMGEQYF
v_call: TRBV10-3; j_call: TRBJ1-5; d_call: TRBD1; clone_size: .; cdr3_nt: TGTGCCATCAGGGGGACAGGGGACCAGCCCCAGCATTTT; cdr3_aa: CAIRGTGDQPQHF
v_call: TRBV5-1; j_call: TRBJ1-5; d_call: TRBD1; clone_size: .; cdr3_nt: TGCGCCAGGGACAGGGGCCCGCTTCGGCCCCAGCATTTT; cdr3_aa: CARDRGPLRPQHF
v_call: TRBV15; j_call: TRBJ2-1; d_call: .; clone_size: .; cdr3_nt: TGTGCCACAGCCCCACAGGGCAGGGCCTACAATGAGCAGTTCTTC; cdr3_aa: CATAPQGRAYNEQFF
v_call: TRBV5-1; j_call: TRBJ2-3; d_call: .; clone_size: few; cdr3_nt: TGCGCCAGCAGCCCCCCGGGCAGCAGAGATACGCAGTATTTT; cdr3_aa: CASSPPGSRDTQYF
v_call: TRBV4-1; j_call: TRBJ2-3; d_call: .; clone_size: few; cdr3_nt: TGCGCCAGCAGCCAACCCTTGGATACGCAGTATTTT; cdr3_aa: CASSQPLDTQYF
v_call: TRBV12-5; j_call: TRBJ2-3; d_call: .; clone_size: few; cdr3_nt: TGTGCTAGTGGTTTGGGCTCCCTAGCGACAGATACGCAGTATTTT; cdr3_aa: CASGLGSLATDTQYF
v_call: TRBV19; j_call: TRBJ2-7; d_call: TRBD1; clone_size: few; cdr3_nt: TGTGCCAGTAGGCAGAGAGGACAGGCGACTTCCTACGAGCAGTACTTC; cdr3_aa: CASRQRGQATSYEQYF
v_call: TRBV5-4; j_call: TRBJ1-1; d_call: .; clone_size: .; cdr3_nt: TGTGCCAGCAGCCGTGGGACGGATTTCAACACTGAAGCTTTCTTT; cdr3_aa: CASSRGTDFNTEAFF
v_call: TRBV6-5; j_call: TRBJ1-6; d_call: .; clone_size: few; cdr3_nt: TGTGCCAGCAGTTCCCGGGGGCCACCGGCGCCCCTCCACTTT; cdr3_aa: CASSSRGPPAPLHF
v_call: TRBV7-2; j_call: TRBJ2-3; d_call: TRBD2; clone_size: few; cdr3_nt: TGTGCCAGCAGCTCGCTAGCGGTCGGAGATACGCAGTATTTT; cdr3_aa: CASSSLAVGDTQYF
v_call: TRBV7-9; j_call: TRBJ2-1; d_call: .; clone_size: few; cdr3_nt: TGTGCCAGCAGCTTAGTCCAGGGGGGCAATGAGCAGTTCTTC; cdr3_aa: CASSLVQGGNEQFF
v_call: TRBV7-2; j_call: TRBJ2-7; d_call: .; clone_size: .; cdr3_nt: TGTGCCAGCAGCTTAGTAGACTGGGGAGGCTACGAGCAGTACTTC; cdr3_aa: CASSLVDWGGYEQYF
v_call: TRBV28; j_call: TRBJ2-7; d_call: .; clone_size: .; cdr3_nt: TGTGCCAGCAGTTTTTCGTGGGAGCAGTACTTC; cdr3_aa: CASSFSWEQYF
v_call: TRBV9; j_call: TRBJ2-3; d_call: .; clone_size: .; cdr3_nt: TGTGCCAGCACCCCCCGGGACCCGAGCACAGATACGCAGTATTTT; cdr3_aa: CASTPRDPSTDTQYF
v_call: TRBV4-1; j_call: TRBJ1-5; d_call: .; clone_size: few; cdr3_nt: TGCGCCAGCAGCTCCCTCGTAAGTACAAATCAGCCCCAGCATTTT; cdr3_aa: CASSSLVSTNQPQHF
v_call: TRBV7-9; j_call: TRBJ2-7; d_call: TRBD1; clone_size: few; cdr3_nt: TGTGCCAGCAGCTCTGGGACAGGGCTGTACGAGCAGTACTTC; cdr3_aa: CASSSGTGLYEQYF
v_call: TRBV7-9; j_call: TRBJ2-1; d_call: .; clone_size: few; cdr3_nt: TGTGCCAGCAGCTTAGCGGTCCGTGGGGTCTTC; cdr3_aa: CASSLAVRGVF
v_call: TRBV11-2; j_call: TRBJ2-7; d_call: TRBD1; clone_size: few; cdr3_nt: TGTGCCAGCAGCCTACAGGGGGAGCAGTACTTC; cdr3_aa: CASSLQGEQYF
v_call: TRBV6-5; j_call: TRBJ2-7; d_call: TRBD1; clone_size: .; cdr3_nt: TGTGCCAGCATTCCGATTGACAGGGTGGGCGACGAGCAGTACTTC; cdr3_aa: CASIPIDRVGDEQYF
v_call: TRBV5-4; j_call: TRBJ2-5; d_call: TRBD2; clone_size: .; cdr3_nt: TGTGCCAGCAGCTTGGCCTTTGCGGGAGCAGAGACCCAGTACTTC; cdr3_aa: CASSLAFAGAETQYF
v_call: TRBV10-3; j_call: TRBJ2-7; d_call: TRBD2; clone_size: few; cdr3_nt: TGTGCCATCAGTGAGTCGCTGGGAGGGGAAAACGAGCAGTACTTC; cdr3_aa: CAISESLGGENEQYF
v_call: TRBV15; j_call: TRBJ2-2; d_call: TRBD1; clone_size: .; cdr3_nt: TGTGCCACCAGCCGAGGACAGGGGGAAAACACCGGGGAGCTGTTTTTT; cdr3_aa: CATSRGQGENTGELFF
v_call: TRBV5-1; j_call: TRBJ2-3; d_call: .; clone_size: few; cdr3_nt: TGCGCCAGCAGCTTGAACACAGATACGCAGTATTTT; cdr3_aa: CASSLNTDTQYF
v_call: TRBV4-3; j_call: TRBJ1-5; d_call: .; clone_size: .; cdr3_nt: TGCGCCAGCAGACTAGGGGTTCAGCCCCAGCATTTT; cdr3_aa: CASRLGVQPQHF
v_call: TRBV6-5; j_call: TRBJ1-1; d_call: .; clone_size: .; cdr3_nt: TGTGCCAGCAGTTACTCGGACAGGAACACTGAAGCTTTCTTT; cdr3_aa: CASSYSDRNTEAFF
v_call: TRBV11-3; j_call: TRBJ2-3; d_call: .; clone_size: .; cdr3_nt: TGTGCCAGCAGCTTATCTACTACGGGACCAGATACGCAGTATTTT; cdr3_aa: CASSLSTTGPDTQYF
v_call: TRBV14; j_call: TRBJ1-2; d_call: TRBD1; clone_size: few; cdr3_nt: TGTGCCAGCAGCCAAATATGGGACAGGGGCCGACTGCGATATGGCTACACCTTC; cdr3_aa: CASSQIWDRGRLRYGYTF
v_call: TRBV18; j_call: TRBJ2-7; d_call: .; clone_size: .; cdr3_nt: TGTGCCAGCTCTCTTTCTGCTGGACAGATGGGCGAGCAGTACTTC; cdr3_aa: CASSLSAGQMGEQYF
v_call: TRBV1; j_call: TRBJ1-1; d_call: .; clone_size: .; cdr3_nt: TGCACCAGCAGCCAATTTTTCCGTACGAATTTGAACACTGAAGCTTTCTTT; cdr3_aa: CTSSQFFRTNLNTEAFF
v_call: TRBV6-1; j_call: TRBJ2-4; d_call: .; clone_size: .; cdr3_nt: TGTGCCAGCAGTGCCCCAGGACTAGCCAAAAACATTCAGTACTTC; cdr3_aa: CASSAPGLAKNIQYF
v_call: TRBV7-8; j_call: TRBJ2-1; d_call: TRBD2; clone_size: .; cdr3_nt: TGTGCCAGCAGCTTACTAGCGGGGCTCGGTGAGCAGTTCTTC; cdr3_aa: CASSLLAGLGEQFF
v_call: TRBV7-2; j_call: TRBJ1-1; d_call: .; clone_size: .; cdr3_nt: TGTGCCAGCAGCTTTGGGGTGGGGAACACTGAAGCTTTCTTT; cdr3_aa: CASSFGVGNTEAFF
v_call: TRBV7-9; j_call: TRBJ2-7; d_call: .; clone_size: .; cdr3_nt: TGTGCCAGCAGCTTACGGACAGTCTCCTACGAGCAGTACTTC; cdr3_aa: CASSLRTVSYEQYF
v_call: TRBV4-2; j_call: TRBJ1-3; d_call: TRBD1; clone_size: few; cdr3_nt: TGTGCCAGCAGCGCGACCGGGACAGGGACTGGAAACACCATATATTTT; cdr3_aa: CASSATGTGTGNTIYF
v_call: TRBV6-5; j_call: TRBJ1-3; d_call: .; clone_size: .; cdr3_nt: TGTGCCAGCAGTTACTCGCTAGGAAACACCATATATTTT; cdr3_aa: CASSYSLGNTIYF
v_call: TRBV10-3; j_call: TRBJ2-7; d_call: .; clone_size: few; cdr3_nt: TGTGCCATCAGTCGGCCGACAGGTACCTACGAGCAGTACTTC; cdr3_aa: CAISRPTGTYEQYF
v_call: TRBV7-2; j_call: TRBJ1-4; d_call: .; clone_size: .; cdr3_nt: TGTGCCAGCAGCTTTGAAAAACTGTTTTTT; cdr3_aa: CASSFEKLFF
v_call: TRBV5-1; j_call: TRBJ2-5; d_call: .; clone_size: .; cdr3_nt: TGCGCCAGCAGCTCGGGGGAGGACACCTCGGCGCAGTACTTC; cdr3_aa: CASSSGEDTSAQYF